Included here is one T cell receptor (beta chain) sequence, with context. Its matching antigen is unknown. This sample is drawn from a study of siplizumab effects on memory and regulatory T cells. Study results and limitations: No assignable naive or memory phenotype existed for roughly 80-97% of proliferating CD4+ or CD8+ clones. The alloresponse seemed to draw substantially on naive T cells, which appeared more diverse than memory cells.

Trimming cost V 4 bases and J 2 bases, with 11 bases left between them. The CDR3 sequence is 14 residues long. Germline values: CDR1 WSHSY, CDR2 SAAADI. Measured with immunoSEQ multiplex PCR; TCRdb has only the in-frame clones, and not every one. The table shows about 110,000 clones, with around 90% occurring only once. The sequenced material came from CD4+ T cells sorted from blood. The genes are TRBV10-2 and TRBJ2-5, with D possibly being TRBD1 or TRBD2 (6 bases each). This sequence originates from a human donor in good health. The CDR3 reads CASSVGGRQETQYF. In DNA, the CDR3 is TGCGCCAGCAGTGTTGGGGGGCGACAAGAGACCCAGTACTTC.